This T cell receptor beta chain is from a study of cytomegalovirus exposure and HLA in healthy donors. Turning to the study itself: In an earlier analysis, around 120 million unique TCR beta sequences were found from some 200 million T cells.

Study-wide results and caveats: Analyses of presence/absence relied on an assumption of roughly uniform sequencing depth across donors.

In regard to this clone: Its specificity is not known.

Trimming removed 3 bases at V and 7 bases at J, with 9 bases between. The CDR3 has 12 amino acids. Germline CDR1 reads SEHNR; CDR2 reads FQNEAQ (reference sequence). A multiplex PCR was run with 60 Vbeta primers and 13 Jbeta primers. Measured with immunoSEQ multiplex PCR; TCRdb has only the in-frame clones, and not every one. The data contain about 57,000 clones, roughly 83% of them seen just once; the ten biggest clones take up more than 3.5%. This sequence was found in a man younger than 40 in good health and CMV-seronegative. The chain couples TRBV7-9 to TRBJ1-1; D is uncertain. The material sequenced was PBMCs. The CDR3 DNA sequence: TGTGCCAGCAGCTTCAGAACAGATGAAGCTTTCTTT. This gives the protein CASSFRTDEAFF.